A single sample gave rise to the 19 T cell receptor beta chains below, sequenced in a study of blood T cell repertoires in COVID-19. TCRdb's table, derived via immunoSEQ multiplex PCR, lists solely in-frame clones and lacks some. The sample carries over 60,000 clones, around three quarters recorded once. The material sequenced was peripheral blood. These receptors all stem from a human donor in a cohort sampled during active COVID-19.

The rearrangement joins TRBV2 to TRBJ2-7; TRBD2 is a possible D gene (5 bases). Germline CDR1 is SNHLY and CDR2 is FYNNEI. This CDR3 region has 11 residues. V lost 11 bases and J lost 2, with 10 bases in between. CDR3 bases: TGTGCCGGAAGTAGCGCCTACGAGCAGTACTTC. It is translated as CAGSSAYEQYF.

V and J are TRBV7-2 and TRBJ1-1, with D possibly TRBD1 on 6 matching bases. CDR1 is SGHTA, CDR2 FQGNSA, per germline. Trimming shortened V by 3 bases and J by 4 bases, and 18 bases separated the two germline ends. The CDR3 covers 16 residues. In DNA, the CDR3 is TGTGCCAGCAGCTTCTTATTAGTTAGCAGGGGCACTGAAGCTTTCTTT. It encodes CASSFLLVSRGTEAFF.

The chain uses TRBV29-1 and TRBJ2-5; D ambiguous. Germline V gene data show CDR1 as SQVTM and CDR2 as ANQGSEA. V was cut by 7 bases and J by 5 bases, with 14 bases left in between. The CDR3 extends over 12 amino acids. CDR3 coding DNA: TGCAGCGCCGTCCCAGCGACCGAGACCCAGTACTTC. It translates to CSAVPATETQYF. Filled out from reference TRBV29-1 and TRBJ2-5, the complete variable domain reads SAVISQKPSRDICQRGTSLTIQCQVDSQVTMMFWYRQQPGQSLTLIATANQGSEATYESGFVIDKFPISRPNLTFSTLTVSNMSPEDSSIYLCSAVPATETQYFGPGTRLLVL.

The chain carries TRBV4-3 and TRBJ2-3; 9 bases are shared with TRBD2. Per the germline V gene, CDR1 is LGHNA and CDR2 is YSLEER. The CDR3 extends over 17 amino acids. J was trimmed by 2 bases and V by 10 bases; bases with no gene match: 16. CDR3 DNA: TGCGCCACAACGAGAGTTTTAGCGGGAGCCCACACAGATACGCAGTATTTT. Its translation: CATTRVLAGAHTDTQYF.

The V and J genes are TRBV14 and TRBJ1-2; TRBD1 might be the D (5 bases). The CDR3 runs to 13 residues. V lost 5 bases and J lost 6, with 13 bases in between. CDR1 and CDR2 from the germline V gene are SGHDN and FVKESK. The CDR3 spells CASSFRAGNGYTF. In nucleotides, the CDR3 is TGTGCCAGCAGCTTCAGGGCAGGGAATGGCTACACCTTC.

The count of this clone is one. The rearrangement uses TRBV28 and TRBJ1-1; TRBD1 is a possible D gene (5 bases). The CDR3 runs 13 residues. The V and J ends lost 5 bases and 7 bases respectively, with 14 bases between them. Germline V gene lookup returns CDR1 MDHEN and CDR2 SYDVKM. CDR3 DNA: TGTGCCAGCAGTAAGCCAACAACAGGTGAAGCTTTCTTT. Translation gives CASSKPTTGEAFF.

The V gene is TRBV3-1 (or the pseudogene TRBV3-2), the J gene TRBJ2-2, with 11 positions matching TRBD2. This CDR3 is built from 16 residues. V lost 4 bases and J lost 5; bases outside the gene matches: 6. The germline V gene has CDR1 LGHDT and CDR2 YNNKEL (reference sequence). The CDR3 sequence: CASSLTSGRGTGELFF. The CDR3 DNA reads as TGTGCCAGCAGCCTCACTAGCGGGAGAGGTACCGGGGAGCTGTTTTTT.

The V gene is TRBV3-1 (or the pseudogene TRBV3-2), the J gene TRBJ1-1; 8 bases agree with TRBD1. This CDR3 is 14 amino acids long. Germline-derived CDR1 and CDR2 are LGHDT and YNNKEL (reference sequence). The V and J ends lost 5 bases and 5 bases, in that order; junction bases with no gene match: 7. The DNA of the CDR3 is TGTGCCAGCAGCGCAGACAGGGGTTGGACTGAAGCTTTCTTT. This codes for CASSADRGWTEAFF.

The V and J genes are TRBV7-9 and TRBJ2-7; 9 bases fit TRBD1. Trimming cost V 2 bases and J 4 bases; bases outside gene matches: 6. Per germline, CDR1 SEHNR and CDR2 FQNEAQ (reference sequence). This CDR3 is 15 amino acids long. CDR3 protein: CASSLLGQGQYEQYF. CDR3 DNA sequence: TGTGCCAGCAGCTTACTGGGACAGGGACAATACGAGCAGTACTTC.

The chain recombines TRBV7-2 with TRBJ2-7; possibly TRBD2 for D (6 bases). This CDR3 has 15 residues. Germline V gives CDR1 SGHTA, CDR2 FQGNSA. V was trimmed by 1 base and J by 6 bases, leaving 16 bases between them. This CDR3 reads CASSLGRASWAEQYF. The DNA for the CDR3 is TGTGCCAGCAGCTTAGGGAGGGCTAGCTGGGCCGAGCAGTACTTC.

V is TRBV3-1 (or the pseudogene TRBV3-2) and J is TRBJ1-3; D is uncertain. V was clipped by 0 bases and J by 0 bases, with 3 bases between them. This CDR3 is 14 amino acids long. Germline V gene lookup returns CDR1 LGHDT and CDR2 YNNKEL (reference sequence). CDR3 amino acids: CASSQDNSGNTIYF. CDR3 nucleotides: TGTGCCAGCAGCCAAGACAACTCTGGAAACACCATATATTTT.

V is TRBV6-5 and J is TRBJ2-7, with 7 bases lining up with TRBD2. V shed 6 bases, J shed 0 bases, and the junction held 8 bases outside the gene matches. The V gene's germline CDR1 is MNHEY and CDR2 SVGAGI. CDR3 length: 15 amino acids. CDR3 nucleotides: TGTGCCAGCAGGAGGGAGCGGGGAGACTCCTACGAGCAGTACTTC. It specifies CASRRERGDSYEQYF.

CDR3 in amino acids: CASNQPRDYISYEQYF. The CDR3 nucleotides are TGTGCCAGCAACCAACCTCGGGACTATATCTCCTACGAGCAGTACTTC. J is TRBJ2-7 and V is TRBV2, with TRBD2 identical over 7 bases. V lost 7 bases, J lost 0 bases, and 12 bases stayed unmatched. The CDR3 is 16 residues long. Germline loops: CDR1 SNHLY, CDR2 FYNNEI.

The gene calls are TRBV6-1 and TRBJ1-2; D not resolved. Germline V lookup: CDR1 MNHNS, CDR2 SASEGT. Trimming pared 2 bases from V and 8 bases from J, leaving 6 bases between. The CDR3 is 11 residues long. CDR3 region: CASSERRGYTF. The CDR3 bases are TGTGCCAGCAGTGAAAGGCGGGGCTACACCTTC.

The chain couples TRBV7-2 to TRBJ2-1; 8 bases line up with TRBD2. V gave up 1 base and J gave up 8 bases; unmatched junction bases: 4. Germline V gene data show CDR1 as SGHTA and CDR2 as FQGNSA. CDR3 length: 14 residues. The CDR3 region has the DNA TGTGCCAGCAGCTTAGGACTAGCGTCGGATGAGCAGTTCTTC. The encoded protein is CASSLGLASDEQFF.

The chain employs TRBV14 and TRBJ2-7; tentative D call: TRBD2 (5 bases). With 1 base removed from V and 7 bases from J, the gap between germline ends came to 11 bases. Germline assignment: CDR1 SGHDN and CDR2 FVKESK. The CDR3 contains 13 residues. The CDR3 loop is CASSQALAGEQYF. Here the CDR3 DNA reads TGTGCCAGCAGCCAAGCTCTAGCCGGGGAGCAGTACTTC.

V usage is TRBV12-3 or TRBV12-4 and J usage is TRBJ1-4; 7 bases map to TRBD1. This CDR3 comprises 13 residues. Losses at the gene ends were 8 bases for V and 5 bases for J; bases not matched to a gene: 5. The CDR3 here is CASGLQGNEKLFF. In DNA form, the CDR3 reads TGTGCCAGCGGACTACAGGGGAATGAAAAACTGTTTTTT.

About this clone itself: A read error may account for a junction end that differs from germline. This CDR3 is CASSPSLLPALIF. Here the CDR3 DNA reads TGTGCCAGCAGTCCAAGTTTATTACCCGCCCTAATCTTC. V and J are TRBV28 and TRBJ2-7, with D hard to call. Germline-derived CDR1 and CDR2 are MDHEN and SYDVKM. The CDR3 has 13 amino acids.

The rearrangement uses TRBV4-1 and TRBJ2-7; D might be TRBD1 (5 bases). Trimming took off 1 base at V and 2 bases at J, with 12 bases between the two ends. Germline V gene sequence: CDR1 MGHRA, CDR2 YSYEKL. The CDR3 is 15 amino acids. The CDR3 is CASSQGNGQAYEQYF. CDR3 nucleotide sequence: TGCGCCAGCAGCCAAGGGAATGGACAAGCCTACGAGCAGTACTTC.